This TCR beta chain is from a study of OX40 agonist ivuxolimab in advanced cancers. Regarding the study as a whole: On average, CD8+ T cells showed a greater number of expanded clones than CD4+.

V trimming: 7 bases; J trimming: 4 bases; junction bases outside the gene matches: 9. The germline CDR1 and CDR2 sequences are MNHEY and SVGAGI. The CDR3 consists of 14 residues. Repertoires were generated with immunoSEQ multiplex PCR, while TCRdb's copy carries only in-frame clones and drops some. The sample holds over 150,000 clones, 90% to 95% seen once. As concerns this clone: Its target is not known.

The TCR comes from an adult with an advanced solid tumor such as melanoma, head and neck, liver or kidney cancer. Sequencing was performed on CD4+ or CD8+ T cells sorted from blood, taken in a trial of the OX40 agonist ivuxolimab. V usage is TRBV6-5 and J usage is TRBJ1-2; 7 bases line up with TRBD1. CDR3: CASTPDRAVYGYTF. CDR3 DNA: TGTGCCAGCACCCCAGACAGGGCGGTCTATGGCTACACCTTC.